The 9 T cell receptor beta chains listed next were all sequenced from one sample in a study of early T cells in non-severe SARS-CoV-2 infection. MiXCR, run by TCRdb on the 5' RACE reads, gives a single entry per CDR3 protein. The repertoire includes roughly 58,000 distinct CDR3 sequences, roughly an eighth of them detected once, and roughly 1.4% sits in the top ten. Material: whole blood. The receptors were gathered from an adult who was a healthcare worker with PCR-confirmed SARS-CoV-2 infection or an uninfected control (not recorded which).

This clonotype is classed as medium-sized. The chain joins TRBV6-1 to TRBJ2-1; 9 bases fit TRBD2. In germline, CDR1 is MNHNS, CDR2 SASEGT. The CDR3 sequence is 15 residues long. J lost 12 bases, V lost 0 bases, and 9 bases had no gene match. The CDR3 DNA sequence: TGTGCCAGCAGTGAAGCTAGCGGGGGCCCCGAGAGGCAGTTCTTC. Translating gives CASSEASGGPERQFF.

This clonotype was detected only a few times. The chain recombines TRBV28 with TRBJ2-7; D remains ambiguous. The ends were cut back, 7 bases at V and 3 bases at J, with 10 bases in the middle. The length of the CDR3 is 12 residues. CDR1 is MDHEN, CDR2 SYDVKM, per germline. CDR3 coding DNA: TGTGCCAGCATAGCCAGGAACTACGAGCAGTACTTC. It translates to CASIARNYEQYF.

V usage is TRBV7-9 and J usage is TRBJ1-2, with D unresolved. The CDR3 has 15 amino acids. Trimming cost V 5 bases and J 4 bases, with 17 bases left between them. Germline V gene data show CDR1 as SEHNR and CDR2 as FQNEAQ (reference sequence). DNA for the CDR3: TGTGCCAGCAGCCAACAGCCGGGGAACGGCTATGGCTACACCTTC. Translation: CASSQQPGNGYGYTF.

This clonotype has ten or more counts. The V and J genes are TRBV19 and TRBJ2-6; D call uncertain. Trimming left V 8 bases short and J 2 bases short, with 16 bases between. Germline loops: CDR1 LNHDA, CDR2 SQIVND (reference sequence). The CDR3 loop spans 16 amino acids. CDR3 nucleotides: TGTGCCAGTTCCAATCCACCAGGTGCTGGGGCCAACGTCCTGACTTTC. Translation: CASSNPPGAGANVLTF.

This clonotype has only a few counts. The chain couples TRBV19 to TRBJ1-2; the D is unclear. Trimming pared 9 bases from V and 1 base from J, leaving 18 bases between. The V gene's germline CDR1 is LNHDA and CDR2 SQIVND (reference sequence). The CDR3 runs to 15 residues. In DNA form, the CDR3 reads TGTGCCAGCATTATCAGAAGAGGAGATAACTATGGCTACACCTTC. As protein: CASIIRRGDNYGYTF. The full variable domain, its missing parts supplied by reference TRBV19 and TRBJ1-2, is DGGITQSPKYLFRKEGQNVTLSCEQNLNHDAMYWYRQDPGQGLRLIYYSQIVNDFQKGDIAEGYSVSREKKESFPLTVTSAQKNPTAFYLCASIIRRGDNYGYTFGSGTRLTVV.

The chain carries TRBV11-2 and TRBJ2-3; D remains unclear. The length of the CDR3 is 14 residues. The germline V gene encodes CDR1 SGHAT and CDR2 FQNNGV. The V and J ends lost 5 bases and 0 bases respectively, with 9 bases between them. CDR3 DNA sequence: TGTGCCAGCAGCAACACAGTTAGCACAGATACGCAGTATTTT. This translates into CASSNTVSTDTQYF. The whole variable domain, filled in from reference TRBV11-2 and TRBJ2-3, reads EAGVAQSPRYKIIEKRQSVAFWCNPISGHATLYWYQQILGQGPKLLIQFQNNGVVDDSQLPKDRFSAERLKGVDSTLKIQPAKLEDSAVYLCASSNTVSTDTQYFGPGTRLTVL.

This sequence joins TRBV6-6 and TRBJ1-1; D uncertain. Trimming pared 2 bases from V and 2 bases from J, leaving 12 bases between. The CDR3 consists of 15 residues. Germline V gene data show CDR1 as MNHNY and CDR2 as SVGAGI (reference sequence). The CDR3 protein is CASSYIVMLNTEAFF. The CDR3 DNA reads TGTGCCAGCAGTTACATCGTCATGTTAAACACTGAAGCTTTCTTT.

This clonotype was recorded many times. V gene TRBV2 combines with J gene TRBJ2-1, with D unresolved. Germline V CDR1 and CDR2: SNHLY, FYNNEI. The CDR3 covers 13 residues. V lost 8 bases to trimming and J lost 1 base, with 9 bases between them. CDR3 sequence (DNA): TGTGCCAGCGCAAGTGAGTCCTACAATGAGCAGTTCTTC. Its protein is CASASESYNEQFF.

In this sample, this clonotype turned up a few times. The chain has TRBV9 and TRBJ2-3, with a possible D match to TRBD1 (6 bases). Germline loops: CDR1 SGDLS, CDR2 YYNGEE. The germline V and J ends were trimmed by 3 bases and 9 bases, with 11 bases remaining between them. The CDR3 runs 12 residues. The CDR3 region is CASSGLTGTQYF. The CDR3 bases are TGTGCCAGCAGCGGGCTAACAGGGACGCAGTATTTT. Based on the CDR3 plus reference TRBV9 and TRBJ2-3, the full variable domain is DSGVTQTPKHLITATGQRVTLRCSPRSGDLSVYWYQQSLDQGLQFLIQYYNGEERAKGNILERFSAQQFPDLHSELNLSSLELGDSALYFCASSGLTGTQYFGPGTRLTVL.